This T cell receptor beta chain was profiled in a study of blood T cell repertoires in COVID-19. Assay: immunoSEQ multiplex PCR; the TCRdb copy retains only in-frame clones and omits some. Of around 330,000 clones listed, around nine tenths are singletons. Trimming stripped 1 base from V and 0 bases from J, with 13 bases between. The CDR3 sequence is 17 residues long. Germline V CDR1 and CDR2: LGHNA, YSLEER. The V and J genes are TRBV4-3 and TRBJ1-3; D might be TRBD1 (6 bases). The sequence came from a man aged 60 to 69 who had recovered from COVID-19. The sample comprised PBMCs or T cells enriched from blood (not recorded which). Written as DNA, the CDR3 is TGCGCCAGCAGCCAAGTTCCGGGACACAACTCTGGAAACACCATATATTTT. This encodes CASSQVPGHNSGNTIYF.